This T cell receptor beta chain was recovered during a study of beta chain features in type 1 diabetes. General study results and limits: Among patients with Type 1 diabetes, TCRB CDR3s were moderately but significantly shorter in every one of the four CD4+ subsets.

CD4+ naive, central memory, regulatory and stem cell-like memory cells were sorted via CD45RO/CCR7/CD25/CD127/CD95/CD27. Expressed TCRB transcripts were sequenced because the isolated RNA had all been reverse transcribed beforehand. The repertoire was sequenced with immunoSEQ multiplex PCR; TCRdb's copy has only in-frame clones and lacks some. The sample holds about 280,000 clones, 14% to 15% seen once. This clone was picked up a small number of times. What it binds is unknown. Trimming took 3 bases from V and 4 from J, leaving 13 bases between them. This CDR3 contains 15 residues. CDR1 is SNHLY and CDR2 is FYNNEI in the germline V gene.

The source material was naive CD4+ T cells from blood. This sequence originates from a man in his late teens or twenties with type 1 diabetes. J is TRBJ2-1 and V is TRBV2, with a possible D match to TRBD2 (6 bases). The CDR3 DNA reads TGTGCCAGCAGTGAGCAGCGGGTGCAATACAATGAGCAGTTCTTC. It codes for CASSEQRVQYNEQFF.